The clone carrying this T cell receptor (beta chain) turned up a few times. Its antigen is as yet unknown. This specimen comes from a study of T cells in Graves' hyperthyroidism and ophthalmopathy. On the study more broadly: Before treatment of any kind, peripheral blood was taken at initial diagnosis. Whole-study findings and limits: The model made its ophthalmopathy prediction, and onset followed a median approximately 6 months later.

An absence of ophthalmopathy progression within 18 months meant stable Graves' hyperthyroidism. Those patients with uncontrolled infection, other autoimmune disease, pregnancy or lactation were excluded. Amplification of TCR beta CDR3 regions was performed using RNA transcripts as template. The HTBI set primed first-round TCR CDR3 RT-PCR. TCRdb analysed the multiplex PCR reads with MiXCR anew, one entry per CDR3 protein. The sample has a few hundred thousand distinct CDR3 sequences; around 20% are singletons. The CDR3 spans 14 residues. CDR1 is MNHNS and CDR2 is SASEGT in the germline V gene. Trimming took off 2 bases at V and 3 bases at J, with 11 bases between the two ends.

The chain joins TRBV6-1 to TRBJ2-7; D remains ambiguous. The sequencing input was blood. This receptor was identified in a man between 18 and 35 years old with Graves' hyperthyroidism. The CDR3 here is CASSERGRNYEQYF. The CDR3 DNA reads TGTGCCAGCAGTGAACGCGGCAGAAACTACGAGCAGTACTTC.